Presented here are 29 T cell receptor beta chains from one specimen sequenced in a study of cytomegalovirus exposure and HLA in healthy donors. PCR used 60 Vbeta primers and 13 Jbeta primers. Measured with immunoSEQ multiplex PCR; TCRdb has only the in-frame clones, and not every one. Altogether 130,000 or so clones are present, approximately 9% being singletons, with the ten largest covering over 6.5%. Sequencing was carried out using PBMCs. Every receptor here comes from a woman between 40 and 55 years old in good health and CMV-seropositive.

Only a few counts were recorded for this clone. The chain links TRBV11-2 to TRBJ2-5; 8 bases align to TRBD2. The germline V gene encodes CDR1 SGHAT and CDR2 FQNNGV. The CDR3 covers 16 residues. The trim removed 4 bases at V and 3 bases at J, leaving 10 bases unmatched. The CDR3 loop reads CASSSNSGAGEETQYF. For the CDR3, the DNA is TGTGCCAGCAGCTCCAATTCGGGAGCGGGGGAAGAGACCCAGTACTTC.

The V gene is TRBV7-9, the J gene TRBJ2-6; 9 bases agree with TRBD2. The length of the CDR3 is 18 residues. CDR1 is SEHNR, CDR2 FQNEAQ, per germline (reference sequence). The V segment lost 4 bases and the J segment 0 bases; nucleotides outside the gene matches: 7. CDR3 in amino acids: CASSSSGSGGSGANVLTF. The CDR3 nucleotides are TGTGCCAGCAGCTCATCAGGTAGCGGGGGCTCTGGGGCCAACGTCCTGACTTTC.

The chain uses TRBV7-2 and TRBJ2-5; TRBD1 aligns across 8 bases. This CDR3 contains 15 residues. Germline V lookup: CDR1 SGHTA, CDR2 FQGNSA. V was clipped by 5 bases and J by 5 bases; unmatched bases: 10. The CDR3: CASSATGDSLETQYF. The CDR3 bases are TGTGCCAGCAGCGCGACAGGGGACTCTCTGGAGACCCAGTACTTC.

This clone was seen a few times. V is TRBV7-8 and J is TRBJ1-2, with 7 nucleotides matching TRBD1. The trim removed 0 bases at V and 1 base at J, leaving 14 bases unmatched. CDR1 SGHVS and CDR2 FQNEAQ come from the germline V gene. This CDR3 region has 19 residues. The CDR3 region has the DNA TGTGCCAGCAGCTTAGCATCTTTAATTGGGACAGTTAGTAACTATGGCTACACCTTC. Translation gives CASSLASLIGTVSNYGYTF.

The rearrangement links TRBV2 to TRBJ2-1; 10 positions agree with TRBD2. CDR3 length: 15 residues. With 7 bases clipped from V and 8 bases from J, the junction kept 11 bases outside the gene matches. Germline CDR1 and CDR2: SNHLY and FYNNEI. As DNA, the CDR3 is TGTGCCAGCACTGAGCGGGGGGGTTACAGCGATGAGCAGTTCTTC. This sequence encodes CASTERGGYSDEQFF.

In this sample, this clone turned up a few times. The chain is built from TRBV5-1 and TRBJ1-4, with D tentatively TRBD1 (5 bases). Trimming took off 4 bases at V and 0 bases at J, with 7 bases between the two ends. The CDR3 has 14 residues. The germline gives CDR1 SGHRS, CDR2 YFSETQ. CDR3 nucleotide sequence: TGCGCCAGCAGCCCGACAGCAACTAATGAAAAACTGTTTTTT. This gives the protein CASSPTATNEKLFF. Looking up the rest from reference TRBV5-1 and TRBJ1-4 gives the full variable domain: KAGVTQTPRYLIKTRGQQVTLSCSPISGHRSVSWYQQTPGQGLQFLFEYFSETQRNKGNFPGRFSGRQFSNSRSEMNVSTLELGDSALYLCASSPTATNEKLFFGSGTQLSVL.

V and J are TRBV19 and TRBJ1-5, with D hard to call. Germline-derived CDR1 and CDR2 are LNHDA and SQIVND (reference sequence). Trimming removed 7 bases from V and 2 bases from J, with 6 bases in between. This CDR3 has 12 residues. CDR3 sequence reads: CASTLGNQPQHF. CDR3 DNA: TGTGCCAGTACACTGGGCAATCAGCCCCAGCATTTT. The full variable domain, rest sourced from reference TRBV19 and TRBJ1-5, is DGGITQSPKYLFRKEGQNVTLSCEQNLNHDAMYWYRQDPGQGLRLIYYSQIVNDFQKGDIAEGYSVSREKKESFPLTVTSAQKNPTAFYLCASTLGNQPQHFGDGTRLSIL.

The CDR3 sequence is CASSLDRDYGYTF. For the CDR3, the DNA is TGTGCCAGCAGCTTGGACAGGGACTATGGCTACACCTTC. The chain couples TRBV5-4 to TRBJ1-2, with D maybe TRBD1 (6 bases). CDR1 and CDR2 from the germline V gene are SGHNT and YYREEE (reference sequence). The V end was cut by 0 bases, the J end by 3 bases, with 6 bases between. The CDR3 runs to 13 residues. Together with reference TRBV5-4 and TRBJ1-2, the CDR3 gives the full variable domain: ETGVTQSPTHLIKTRGQQVTLRCSSQSGHNTVSWYQQALGQGPQFIFQYYREEENGRGNFPPRFSGLQFPNYSSELNVNALELDDSALYLCASSLDRDYGYTFGSGTRLTVV.

This chain joins TRBV12-5 and TRBJ1-5; D uncertain. V lost 7 bases and J 7 bases, leaving 14 bases between the germline ends. The CDR3 contains 13 residues. Germline-derived CDR1 and CDR2 are LGHNT and FRNRAP. The CDR3: CASARGDSQPQHF. The CDR3 nucleotides are TGTGCTAGTGCCCGCGGCGATTCCCAGCCCCAGCATTTT.

The sample holds a few counts of this clone. The chain is built from TRBV10-3 and TRBJ1-1, with a possible D match to TRBD1 (6 bases). V lost 7 bases and J lost 5, with 14 bases in between. The CDR3 sequence is 13 residues long. CDR1 is ENHRY, CDR2 SYGVKD, per germline. In nucleotides, the CDR3 is TGTGCCATCAATCCAGGGGTGGGAACTGAAGCTTTCTTT. Protein: CAINPGVGTEAFF.

This clone has only a few counts. The chain is built from TRBV27 and TRBJ1-6; no definite D call. CDR1 and CDR2 from the germline V gene are MNHEY and SMNVEV (reference sequence). V lost 6 bases to trimming and J lost 8 bases, with 23 bases between them. The CDR3 length is 17 residues. CDR3 residues: CASSYKGVQRRDSPLHF. The CDR3 coding sequence is TGTGCCAGCAGCTATAAAGGAGTTCAGCGCAGAGATTCACCCCTCCACTTT.

The gene calls are TRBV7-9 and TRBJ1-5; 7 nucleotides agree with TRBD1. The length of the CDR3 is 14 residues. CDR1 is SEHNR, CDR2 FQNEAQ, per germline (reference sequence). Trimming cost V 4 bases and J 4 bases; bases outside gene matches: 4. The CDR3 region has the DNA TGTGCCAGCAGCTGGGACAGTTCTAATCAGCCCCAGCATTTT. It specifies CASSWDSSNQPQHF.

Only a few counts were recorded for this clone. The chain links TRBV5-6 to TRBJ2-5; 7 bases fit TRBD2. After removal of 2 bases from V and 5 bases from J, the junction contained 9 bases not matched to a gene. The CDR3 is 15 amino acids. Germline CDR1 and CDR2: SGHDT and YYEEEE. The CDR3 DNA is TGTGCCAGCAGCTTAACGCGGGGGATCAGGGAGACCCAGTACTTC. It yields the protein CASSLTRGIRETQYF.

There are many counts of this clone. This chain joins TRBV10-3 and TRBJ1-6, with 8 bases that match TRBD1. CDR3 size: 15 residues. The germline gives CDR1 ENHRY, CDR2 SYGVKD. V shed 3 bases, J shed 9 bases, and the junction held 7 bases outside the gene matches. The CDR3 bases are TGTGCCATCAGTGAAGGGGACAGGAGGGGTTCACCCCTCCACTTT. Translating gives CAISEGDRRGSPLHF.

The chain links TRBV5-4 to TRBJ1-1; D unresolved. Germline V gene data show CDR1 as SGHNT and CDR2 as YYREEE (reference sequence). The V and J ends lost 4 bases and 0 bases respectively, with 13 bases between them. There are 15 residues in the CDR3. The CDR3 here is CASSPRGGMNTEAFF. CDR3 nucleotide sequence: TGTGCCAGCAGCCCACGTGGCGGCATGAACACTGAAGCTTTCTTT.

This clone was picked up a small number of times. The rearrangement joins TRBV5-1 to TRBJ2-7; 8 positions agree with TRBD1. V lost 4 bases to trimming and J lost 13 bases; unmatched junction nucleotides: 7. Germline CDR1 is SGHRS and CDR2 is YFSETQ. This CDR3 has 11 amino acids. CDR3 in DNA: TGCGCCAGCAGCAGAGACAGGGGCCCTTACTTC. It yields the protein CASSRDRGPYF.

This clone appeared a few times. This sequence joins TRBV7-2 and TRBJ2-5, with 10 bases lining up with TRBD2. Gene TRBJ2-7 matches the end of the DNA better, so the J call may be wrong. CDR1 and CDR2 (germline): SGHTA, FQGNSA. The CDR3 has 15 residues. The CDR3 nucleotides read TGTGCCAGCAGCTCCTTGCTAGCGGGAGTTGACGAGCAGTACTTC. Amino acid sequence: CASSSLLAGVDEQYF.

V usage is TRBV13 and J usage is TRBJ1-2; no clear D. Per germline, CDR1 PRHDT and CDR2 FYEKMQ (reference sequence). The CDR3 runs to 13 residues. Trimming removed 2 bases from V and 4 bases from J, with 8 bases in between. DNA for the CDR3: TGTGCCAGCAGCTTAACGGGAGGCTATGGCTACACCTTC. Protein: CASSLTGGYGYTF.

This clone showed up just a few times. V usage is TRBV2 and J usage is TRBJ2-5, with D perhaps TRBD1 (6 bases). Trimming removed 3 bases at V and 3 bases at J, with 11 bases between. Germline loops: CDR1 SNHLY, CDR2 FYNNEI. This CDR3 is 14 amino acids long. CDR3 in DNA: TGTGCCAGCAGTGAGACGGCAGGGGAAGAGACCCAGTACTTC. This encodes CASSETAGEETQYF.

This clone was detected a few times. The CDR3 DNA follows: TGCAGCGTTCGGCCCGGACTAGCGGGGGGGCCAACGACCCAGTACTTC. Its translation is CSVRPGLAGGPTTQYF. The V gene is TRBV29-1, the J gene TRBJ2-5; 15 positions match TRBD2. This CDR3 comprises 16 residues. Germline-derived CDR1 and CDR2 are SQVTM and ANQGSEA. The ends lost 5 bases at V and 7 bases at J; junction bases unmatched: 11.

This clone was detected a few times. The chain is built from TRBV4-3 and TRBJ2-2; D is unresolved. Germline V gene lookup returns CDR1 LGHNA and CDR2 YSLEER. The CDR3 sequence is 12 residues long. V shed 8 bases and J shed 5 bases, with 9 bases lying between them. The CDR3: CASGRVTGELFF. The CDR3 DNA follows: TGCGCCAGCGGTCGAGTGACCGGGGAGCTGTTTTTT.

CDR3 coding DNA: TGTGCCAGCAGCTTCCTGAATGAAAAACTGTTTTTT. It codes for CASSFLNEKLFF. The gene calls are TRBV5-5 and TRBJ1-4, with D hard to call. V lost 2 bases and J lost 5, with 4 bases in between. Germline loops: CDR1 SGHKS, CDR2 YYEKEE (reference sequence). There are 12 residues in the CDR3.

The sample holds a few counts of this clone. The chain has TRBV2 and TRBJ2-7; D unresolved. Germline CDR1 reads SNHLY; CDR2 reads FYNNEI. This CDR3 is 14 amino acids long. Trimming took off 6 bases at V and 1 base at J, with 13 bases between the two ends. In DNA form, the CDR3 reads TGTGCCAGCAGGGTGACACTCACATCCTACGAGCAGTACTTC. Residues: CASRVTLTSYEQYF.

This clone has just a few counts. The chain recombines TRBV2 with TRBJ2-7; the D gene is possibly TRBD1 (8 bases). The CDR3 has 15 amino acids. The V gene's germline CDR1 is SNHLY and CDR2 FYNNEI. Trimming removed 7 bases at V and 3 bases at J, with 19 bases between. This CDR3 is CASKRQGRGGYEQYF. In DNA, the CDR3 is TGTGCCAGCAAACGACAGGGGAGGGGGGGCTACGAGCAGTACTTC. The whole variable domain, remainder taken from reference TRBV2 and TRBJ2-7, is EPEVTQTPSHQVTQMGQEVILRCVPISNHLYFYWYRQILGQKVEFLVSFYNNEISEKSEIFDDQFSVERPDGSNFTLKIRSTKLEDSAMYFCASKRQGRGGYEQYFGPGTRLTVT.

The table lists this clone with a few counts. V usage is TRBV19 and J usage is TRBJ2-3; perhaps TRBD1 as D (6 bases). Germline V CDR1 and CDR2: LNHDA, SQIVND (reference sequence). This CDR3 is built from 16 residues. Trimming pared 1 base from V and 2 bases from J, leaving 13 bases between. CDR3 amino acids: CASSIGGHRPTDTQYF. The DNA for the CDR3 is TGTGCCAGTAGTATAGGGGGACATAGGCCCACAGATACGCAGTATTTT. Looking up the rest from reference TRBV19 and TRBJ2-3 gives the full variable domain: DGGITQSPKYLFRKEGQNVTLSCEQNLNHDAMYWYRQDPGQGLRLIYYSQIVNDFQKGDIAEGYSVSREKKESFPLTVTSAQKNPTAFYLCASSIGGHRPTDTQYFGPGTRLTVL.

V gene TRBV2 combines with J gene TRBJ2-3, with 8 bases that match TRBD1. This CDR3 region has 13 residues. The germline gives CDR1 SNHLY, CDR2 FYNNEI. Unmatched junction bases numbered 4, after V lost 5 bases and J lost 6 bases. The CDR3 reads CASSRGQVDTQYF. CDR3 coding DNA: TGTGCCAGCAGTAGGGGACAGGTGGATACGCAGTATTTT.

This chain joins TRBV5-1 and TRBJ1-1, with a weak D call TRBD1 (6 bases). The germline V and J ends were trimmed by 0 bases and 7 bases, with 13 bases remaining between them. There are 14 residues in the CDR3. Germline loops: CDR1 SGHRS, CDR2 YFSETQ. The CDR3 loop is CASSLGVLGGEAFF. CDR3 nucleotides: TGCGCCAGCAGCTTGGGGGTTCTAGGGGGTGAAGCTTTCTTT. Filled out from reference TRBV5-1 and TRBJ1-1, the complete variable domain reads KAGVTQTPRYLIKTRGQQVTLSCSPISGHRSVSWYQQTPGQGLQFLFEYFSETQRNKGNFPGRFSGRQFSNSRSEMNVSTLELGDSALYLCASSLGVLGGEAFFGQGTRLTVV.

This clone was counted a few times. The V gene is TRBV11-2, the J gene TRBJ2-1; possible D gene TRBD2, 7 bases. Germline V gene lookup returns CDR1 SGHAT and CDR2 FQNNGV. This CDR3 region has 17 residues. V was trimmed by 1 base and J by 0 bases, leaving 13 bases between them. The CDR3 region has the DNA TGTGCCAGCAGCTTAGGGGGGGGCGGGGGCTCCTACAATGAGCAGTTCTTC. Encoded protein: CASSLGGGGGSYNEQFF.

This chain connects TRBV10-3 to TRBJ1-2, with TRBD1 matching 10 bases. J lost 4 bases, V lost 4 bases, and 6 bases had no gene match. The CDR3 sequence is 15 residues long. Germline V CDR1 and CDR2: ENHRY, SYGVKD. The CDR3 is CAISGRDRGIYGYTF. Written as DNA, the CDR3 is TGTGCCATCAGTGGCCGGGACAGGGGAATCTATGGCTACACCTTC.